This T cell receptor (beta chain) was identified during a study of CD8+ T cells in alopecia areata. Looking at the study overall: Those treated were given oral tofacitinib at 5 to 10 mg twice daily. Findings and caveats of the study: Mice showed TCR sharing more clearly than patients did, possibly owing to HLA.

On this clone: Its antigen is unknown.

RNA extraction was followed by reverse transcription into cDNA, which acted as the sequencing template. Profiling relied on immunoSEQ multiplex PCR, and the TCRdb table lists in-frame clones only, not all of them. The sample records around 69,000 clones, roughly 60% being singletons. The investigators collected lesional scalp punch biopsies and peripheral blood from alopecia areata patients. Sorting from PBMCs produced CD4+ and CD8+ T cells. Trimming took 0 bases from V and 3 from J, leaving 11 bases between them. Germline loops: CDR1 MGHRA, CDR2 YSYEKL. This CDR3 region has 15 residues. The chain links TRBV4-1 to TRBJ1-1; a possible D gene is TRBD1 (5 bases). The sequence came from a human donor with alopecia areata. The input for sequencing was CD8+ T cells sorted from blood, taken at week 0. Written as DNA, the CDR3 is TGCGCCAGCAGCCAAGAGGGGCCCAGGCACACTGAAGCTTTCTTT. The encoded protein is CASSQEGPRHTEAFF.